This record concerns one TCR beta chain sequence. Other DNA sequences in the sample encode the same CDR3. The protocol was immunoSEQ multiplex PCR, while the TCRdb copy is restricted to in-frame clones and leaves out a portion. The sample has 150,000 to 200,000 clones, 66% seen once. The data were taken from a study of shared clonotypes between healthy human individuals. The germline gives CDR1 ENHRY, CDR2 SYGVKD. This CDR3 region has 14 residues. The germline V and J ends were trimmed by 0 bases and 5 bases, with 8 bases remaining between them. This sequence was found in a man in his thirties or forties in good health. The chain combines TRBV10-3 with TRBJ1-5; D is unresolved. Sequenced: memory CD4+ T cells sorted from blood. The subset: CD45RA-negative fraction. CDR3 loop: CAISESGGDQPQHF. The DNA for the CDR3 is TGTGCCATCAGTGAGTCGGGTGGGGATCAGCCCCAGCATTTT.